The 8 T cell receptor beta chains below were found in one sample sequenced in a study of T cell responses to AZD1222 COVID-19 vaccine. Profiling relied on immunoSEQ multiplex PCR, and the TCRdb table lists in-frame clones only, not all of them. Of about 180,000 clones in the sample, more than 90% were seen once. The starting material was peripheral blood, obtained on day 0 of AZD1222 vaccination. All receptors come from an adult in good health.

CDR3 sequence reads: CATSPSGRLNLHF. The CDR3 DNA reads TGTGCCACCAGTCCTAGCGGGAGACTTAACCTCCACTTT. The J gene is TRBJ2-3, the V gene TRBV24-1; D call uncertain. Near its end, the DNA agrees better with TRBJ1-6, so the J call may be wrong. Germline V gives CDR1 KGHDR, CDR2 SFDVKD. The CDR3 totals 13 residues.

This clone has only one observation. The chain has TRBV11-2 and TRBJ1-1, with D possibly being TRBD1 (5 bases). This CDR3 is 11 amino acids long. Trimming took off 8 bases at V and 5 bases at J, with 9 bases between the two ends. Per germline, CDR1 SGHAT and CDR2 FQNNGV. CDR3 in amino acids: CASQGETEAFF. CDR3 in DNA: TGTGCCAGCCAAGGGGAAACTGAAGCTTTCTTT.

This clone was recorded once. CDR3 DNA sequence: TGTGCCAGTAGTGGACTAGCGGGAGGGCCCGGTGAGCAGTTCTTC. The encoded protein is CASSGLAGGPGEQFF. The genes are TRBV19 and TRBJ2-1, with 15 bases that match TRBD2. The CDR3 is 15 residues long. CDR1 and CDR2 (germline): LNHDA, SQIVND (reference sequence). After removal of 5 bases from V and 9 bases from J, the junction contained 5 bases not matched to a gene.

The chain is built from TRBV11-2 and TRBJ2-2, with D perhaps matching TRBD1 (5 bases). The germline CDR1 and CDR2 sequences are SGHAT and FQNNGV. The CDR3 covers 16 residues. With 2 bases removed from V and 0 bases from J, the gap between germline ends came to 10 bases. DNA of the CDR3: TGTGCCAGCAGCTTATCCGGACAAACGAACACCGGGGAGCTGTTTTTT. This codes for CASSLSGQTNTGELFF.

The chain has TRBV6-6 and TRBJ1-2; 8 bases map to TRBD1. After removal of 2 bases from V and 6 bases from J, the junction contained 8 bases not matched to a gene. This CDR3 has 15 amino acids. CDR1 is MNHNY, CDR2 SVGAGI, per germline (reference sequence). CDR3 in DNA: TGTGCCAGCAGTTACCGACAGGGGCGTGAGGATGGCTACACCTTC. It encodes CASSYRQGREDGYTF.

This sequence joins TRBV5-1 and TRBJ1-1; D is unresolved. This CDR3 is built from 13 residues. Trimming left V 4 bases short and J 6 bases short, with 13 bases between. The V gene's germline CDR1 is SGHRS and CDR2 YFSETQ. The CDR3, as DNA: TGCGCCAGCAGCCCGATGTTCGGGGCTGAAGCTTTCTTT. This sequence encodes CASSPMFGAEAFF.

The chain employs TRBV5-8 and TRBJ1-5; TRBD1 aligns across 9 bases. Germline trimming cut 4 bases from V and 7 bases from J; bases unmatched to any gene: 6. This CDR3 comprises 14 residues. Germline CDR1 SGHTS, CDR2 YDEGEE. The CDR3 DNA sequence: TGTGCCAGCAGCCTCGGACAGGGGTGGCAGCCCCAGCATTTT. It specifies CASSLGQGWQPQHF.

The chain recombines TRBV7-9 with TRBJ2-2; 9 positions match TRBD2. CDR3 length: 17 residues. The V and J ends lost 5 bases and 6 bases, in that order; junction bases with no gene match: 13. The germline CDR1 and CDR2 sequences are SEHNR and FQNEAQ (reference sequence). The CDR3 nucleotides are TGTGCCAGCAGCCCCCCTCCTAGCGGGATTTCGGCCGGGGAGCTGTTTTTT. Residues: CASSPPPSGISAGELFF.